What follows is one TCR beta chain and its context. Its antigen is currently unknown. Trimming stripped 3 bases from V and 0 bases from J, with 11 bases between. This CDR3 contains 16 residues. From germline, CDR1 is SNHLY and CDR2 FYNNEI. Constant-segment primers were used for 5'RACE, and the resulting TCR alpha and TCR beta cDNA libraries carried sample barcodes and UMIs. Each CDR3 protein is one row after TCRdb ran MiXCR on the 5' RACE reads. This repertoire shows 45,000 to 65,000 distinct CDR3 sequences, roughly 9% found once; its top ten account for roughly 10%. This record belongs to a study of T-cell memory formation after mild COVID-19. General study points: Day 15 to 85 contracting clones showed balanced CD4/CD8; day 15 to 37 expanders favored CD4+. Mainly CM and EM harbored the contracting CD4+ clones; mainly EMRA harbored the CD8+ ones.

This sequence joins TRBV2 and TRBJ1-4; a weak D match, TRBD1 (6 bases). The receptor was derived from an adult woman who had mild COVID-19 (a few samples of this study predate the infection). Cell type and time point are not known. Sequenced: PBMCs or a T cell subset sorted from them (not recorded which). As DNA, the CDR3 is TGTGCCAGCAGTGAGTGGACAGAACCAACTAATGAAAAACTGTTTTTT. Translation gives CASSEWTEPTNEKLFF.